What follows are 9 T cell receptor beta chains derived from one specimen sequenced in a study of shared clonotypes between healthy human individuals. The table came from immunoSEQ multiplex PCR; TCRdb's copy has only in-frame clones and leaves some out. The sample shows more than 150,000 clones, around 93% of them seen only once. Sequences were obtained from naive CD4+ T cells sorted from blood. Subset given: CD45RA+ positively selected. The receptor source for this set is a woman in her 30s in good health.

The chain couples TRBV5-1 to TRBJ1-4, with TRBD1 identical over 8 bases. This CDR3 is 14 amino acids long. Germline V gene data show CDR1 as SGHRS and CDR2 as YFSETQ. Trimming took 2 bases from V and 7 from J; bases not matched to a gene: 4. CDR3 residues: CASSFRGQGEKLFF. CDR3 DNA sequence: TGCGCCAGCAGCTTCAGGGGGCAAGGTGAAAAACTGTTTTTT.

The chain couples TRBV4-1 to TRBJ1-4; TRBD1 aligns across 10 bases. This CDR3 spans 16 amino acids. The V and J ends lost 2 bases and 7 bases, in that order; junction bases with no gene match: 7. Germline CDR1 MGHRA, CDR2 YSYEKL. CDR3 sequence: CASSQPGTGVGEKLFF. The CDR3 DNA follows: TGCGCCAGCAGCCAACCCGGGACAGGGGTGGGTGAAAAACTGTTTTTT.

The rearrangement joins TRBV6-9 to TRBJ1-5, with 8 positions matching TRBD1. Germline assignment: CDR1 MNHGY and CDR2 SVAAGI. The CDR3 runs to 15 residues. Trimming at V came to 4 bases and at J to 6 bases, leaving 8 bases not matched to a gene. The CDR3 sequence: CASSLGQGAIQPQHF. The CDR3 bases are TGTGCCAGCAGTTTAGGTCAGGGGGCCATTCAGCCCCAGCATTTT.

The CDR3 DNA sequence: TGTGCCAGCGGACAGGGGGACTTAAGCACAGATACGCAGTATTTT. Encoded protein: CASGQGDLSTDTQYF. V is TRBV2 and J is TRBJ2-3; 10 nucleotides line up with TRBD1. Per germline, CDR1 SNHLY and CDR2 FYNNEI. This CDR3 spans 15 amino acids. After removal of 8 bases from V and 0 bases from J, the junction contained 5 bases not matched to a gene. Using reference TRBV2 and TRBJ2-3 for the parts outside the CDR3, the full variable domain is EPEVTQTPSHQVTQMGQEVILRCVPISNHLYFYWYRQILGQKVEFLVSFYNNEISEKSEIFDDQFSVERPDGSNFTLKIRSTKLEDSAMYFCASGQGDLSTDTQYFGPGTRLTVL.

V gene TRBV2 combines with J gene TRBJ2-1; 11 nucleotides align to TRBD2. The CDR3 extends over 15 amino acids. Germline V gene lookup returns CDR1 SNHLY and CDR2 FYNNEI. V shed 7 bases and J 6 bases; nucleotides not matched to a gene: 8. The CDR3 loop is CASKVAGGPGNEQFF. The CDR3 region has the DNA TGTGCCAGCAAAGTAGCGGGAGGGCCGGGCAATGAGCAGTTCTTC.

J is TRBJ1-2 and V is TRBV6-6, with D possibly being TRBD1 (6 bases). Germline CDR1 reads MNHNY; CDR2 reads SVGAGI (reference sequence). V shed 2 bases and J shed 6 bases, with 16 bases lying between them. The CDR3 is 15 residues long. DNA of the CDR3: TGTGCCAGCAGTTACATCCGGGGCAGGGGAAATGGCTACACCTTC. Protein product: CASSYIRGRGNGYTF.

V is TRBV9 and J is TRBJ2-1, with D perhaps matching TRBD2 (6 bases). Germline assignment: CDR1 SGDLS and CDR2 YYNGEE. The V and J ends lost 0 bases and 1 base respectively, with 11 bases between them. The CDR3 is 16 amino acids. The CDR3 loop is CASSVGIAVSYNEQFF. The CDR3 DNA is TGTGCCAGCAGCGTAGGGATAGCGGTTTCCTACAATGAGCAGTTCTTC.

The J gene is TRBJ2-7, the V gene TRBV27; D remains unclear. V was shortened by 5 bases and J by 0 bases, with 8 bases between the two germline ends. The CDR3 is made up of 13 amino acids. CDR1 MNHEY and CDR2 SMNVEV come from the germline V gene (reference sequence). CDR3 in amino acids: CASSRKTSYEQYF. The CDR3 DNA is TGTGCCAGCAGTCGGAAAACCTCCTACGAGCAGTACTTC.

This clone was found a few times. V usage is TRBV11-2 and J usage is TRBJ1-5; D gene uncertain. Per the germline V gene, CDR1 is SGHAT and CDR2 is FQNNGV. Trimming shortened V by 0 bases and J by 6 bases, and 6 bases separated the two germline ends. The CDR3 sequence is 13 residues long. CDR3 bases: TGTGCCAGCAGCTTAGACGTGAGTCAGCCCCAGCATTTT. Translation: CASSLDVSQPQHF.